This T cell receptor (beta chain) was sequenced during a study of T cells in Graves' hyperthyroidism and ophthalmopathy. Study-level background: At initial diagnosis, before any treatment had begun, peripheral blood was obtained. Study results and limitations: A 13 V-J signature model discriminated ophthalmopathy versus stable hyperthyroidism. Most thyroid-expanded clonotypes above 0.001 were also found in blood.

PBMCs came from over 8.5 ml fresh peripheral blood. About this clonotype itself: Antigen specificity is unknown.

With 1 base clipped from V and 7 bases from J, the junction kept 4 bases outside the gene matches. Germline loops: CDR1 SGHTA, CDR2 FQGNSA. The CDR3 extends over 16 amino acids. TCR beta CDR3 region amplification was performed from RNA transcripts. The study used the HTBI primer set for a first-round RT-PCR of the TCR CDR3. TCRdb called the multiplex PCR reads again in MiXCR, with one record for every CDR3 protein. The sample carries 410,000 or so distinct CDR3 sequences, about 14% recorded once. The sample was blood. The sequence was collected from a man aged 18 to 35 with Graves' ophthalmopathy. The V and J genes are TRBV7-2 and TRBJ2-1; 13 nucleotides agree with TRBD2. CDR3 sequence reads: CASSLDGLAGENEQFF. CDR3 nucleotides: TGTGCCAGCAGCTTAGATGGACTAGCGGGAGAAAATGAGCAGTTCTTC.